Listed here are 24 T cell receptor beta chains from one sample, sequenced in a study of blood T cell repertoires in COVID-19. TCRdb's copy holds only in-frame clones and misses some; the assay was immunoSEQ multiplex PCR. Of 140,000 or so clones detected, 70% to 90% appear once; the ten largest clones hold 5% to 6%. Material for sequencing was peripheral blood. The receptors stem from a human donor in a cohort sampled during active COVID-19.

This sequence joins TRBV7-3 and TRBJ2-3; the match to TRBD1 covers 10 bases. Germline values: CDR1 SGHTA, CDR2 FQGTGA. The CDR3 contains 15 residues. V was clipped by 6 bases and J by 5 bases; unmatched bases: 8. CDR3 sequence (DNA): TGTGCCAGCAGGCGGACAGGGGGAAATCTAGATACGCAGTATTTT. This sequence encodes CASRRTGGNLDTQYF.

V usage is TRBV10-1 and J usage is TRBJ1-3; possibly TRBD1 for D (5 bases). Trimming took off 3 bases at V and 3 bases at J, with 12 bases between the two ends. The germline V gene has CDR1 WNHNN and CDR2 SYGVQD (reference sequence). The CDR3 is 15 residues long. The DNA for the CDR3 is TGCGCCAGCAGTGATCCCAGGGAAGTTGGAAACACCATATATTTT. It translates to CASSDPREVGNTIYF.

V and J are TRBV7-9 and TRBJ1-1; 7 nucleotides agree with TRBD1. Germline-derived CDR1 and CDR2 are SEHNR and FQNEAQ (reference sequence). V lost 6 bases and J lost 5; bases outside the gene matches: 6. This CDR3 has 13 amino acids. The CDR3 is CASRGQKGTEAFF. Here the CDR3 DNA reads TGTGCCAGCAGGGGACAGAAGGGAACTGAAGCTTTCTTT. The full variable domain, with the rest looked up from reference TRBV7-9 and TRBJ1-1, is DTGVSQNPRHKITKRGQNVTFRCDPISEHNRLYWYRQTLGQGPEFLTYFQNEAQLEKSRLLSDRFSAERPKGSFSTLEIQRTEQGDSAMYLCASRGQKGTEAFFGQGTRLTVV.

This sequence joins TRBV6-4 and TRBJ1-2; the match to TRBD1 covers 10 bases. Germline V gene data show CDR1 as MRHNA and CDR2 as SNTAGT. CDR3 length: 19 residues. V lost 11 bases, J lost 5 bases, and 26 bases stayed unmatched. For the CDR3, the DNA is TGTGCCCCGGCGAGTTTCCGGGACAGGGGCCGTCATCGCCCATATGGCTACACCTTC. Its protein product is CAPASFRDRGRHRPYGYTF.

The chain employs TRBV28 and TRBJ2-7; 12 bases map to TRBD1. V was clipped by 7 bases and J by 2 bases; unmatched bases: 9. There are 16 residues in the CDR3. Looked up from germline, CDR1 is MDHEN and CDR2 is SYDVKM. CDR3 nucleotide sequence: TGTGCCAGCACCCCCGGCGGGACAGGGGGCACCTACGAGCAGTACTTC. This sequence encodes CASTPGGTGGTYEQYF.

The chain couples TRBV15 to TRBJ1-2; tentatively, D is TRBD1 (5 bases). Germline V lookup: CDR1 LNHNV, CDR2 YYDKDF (reference sequence). V was cut by 1 base and J by 7 bases, with 10 bases left in between. The CDR3 loop spans 13 amino acids. CDR3 in amino acids: CATSRVGGFGYTF. The CDR3 coding sequence is TGTGCCACCAGCAGAGTCGGGGGTTTTGGCTACACCTTC.

The V gene is TRBV19, the J gene TRBJ2-3; D is undetermined. The CDR3 runs to 12 residues. Looked up from germline, CDR1 is LNHDA and CDR2 is SQIVND (reference sequence). Trimming stripped 4 bases from V and 4 bases from J, with 6 bases between. The CDR3 coding sequence is TGTGCCAGTAGTACACTTGCAGATACGCAGTATTTT. Residues: CASSTLADTQYF.

V gene TRBV7-2 combines with J gene TRBJ1-6, with TRBD1 matching 8 bases. Germline V gives CDR1 SGHTA, CDR2 FQGNSA. The CDR3 is 18 amino acids. V shed 4 bases, J shed 7 bases, and the junction held 15 bases outside the gene matches. The CDR3 loop is CASSSGQGGVFLNSPLHF. In DNA form, the CDR3 reads TGTGCCAGCAGCTCCGGACAGGGTGGGGTCTTCCTAAATTCACCCCTCCACTTT.

This clone has a handful of counts. The CDR3 DNA reads TGTGCCAGCAGCCCCGGGGGTAGCGGGGGGCTTAGGACAGATACGCAGTATTTT. It codes for CASSPGGSGGLRTDTQYF. This chain joins TRBV9 and TRBJ2-3; 10 bases line up with TRBD2. There are 18 residues in the CDR3. The V and J ends lost 4 bases and 3 bases, in that order; junction bases with no gene match: 14. Germline values: CDR1 SGDLS, CDR2 YYNGEE.

This chain joins TRBV9 and TRBJ2-1; TRBD2 aligns across 8 bases. The CDR3 extends over 15 amino acids. V shed 2 bases and J 6 bases; nucleotides not matched to a gene: 7. Germline values: CDR1 SGDLS, CDR2 YYNGEE. Here the CDR3 DNA reads TGTGCCAGCAGCGTTAGCGTACGGGGGGGCAATGAGCAGTTCTTC. This sequence encodes CASSVSVRGGNEQFF.

This chain uses TRBV2 with TRBJ2-2, with 7 bases lining up with TRBD2. CDR3 size: 13 residues. The germline V gene encodes CDR1 SNHLY and CDR2 FYNNEI. With 5 bases clipped from V and 7 bases from J, the junction kept 4 bases outside the gene matches. The CDR3 nucleotides read TGTGCCAGCAGTTCCAGGGAGGGCGGGGAGCTGTTTTTT. As protein: CASSSREGGELFF.

This clone appeared once. This CDR3 is CAIGDRDGYGYTF. CDR3 DNA: TGTGCCATCGGGGACAGGGACGGTTATGGCTACACCTTC. The chain uses TRBV2 and TRBJ1-2, with TRBD1 matching over 9 bases. Germline V lookup: CDR1 SNHLY, CDR2 FYNNEI. With 10 bases clipped from V and 5 bases from J, the junction kept 8 bases outside the gene matches. The CDR3 runs to 13 residues.

In its sample, this clone was seen a few times. The chain links TRBV30 to TRBJ1-6; 7 nucleotides match TRBD1. The CDR3 runs 15 residues. The germline V gene encodes CDR1 GTSNPN and CDR2 SVGIG (reference sequence). V lost 8 bases and J lost 4; bases outside the gene matches: 11. In nucleotides, the CDR3 is TGTGCCGGAAAAGGGACAGTCTCTTATAATTCACCCCTCCACTTT. Protein product: CAGKGTVSYNSPLHF.

This clone was detected only a few times. The chain couples TRBV3-1 (or the pseudogene TRBV3-2) to TRBJ1-2; 7 bases are a match to TRBD1. Germline CDR1 LGHDT, CDR2 YNNKEL (reference sequence). The CDR3 is 15 residues long. J was trimmed by 2 bases and V by 1 base; bases with no gene match: 4. In nucleotides, the CDR3 is TGTGCCAGCAGCCAAGCGCCGGGACAGAACTATGGCTACACCTTC. Amino acid sequence: CASSQAPGQNYGYTF.

This sequence joins TRBV10-1 and TRBJ2-1; 15 bases fit TRBD2. V trimming: 0 bases; J trimming: 8 bases; junction bases outside the gene matches: 5. The germline CDR1 and CDR2 sequences are WNHNN and SYGVQD (reference sequence). The CDR3 loop spans 17 amino acids. As DNA, the CDR3 is TGCGCCAGCAGTGAGTCGAAGCGGACTAGCGGGGGGGATGAGCAGTTCTTC. It yields the protein CASSESKRTSGGDEQFF.

This chain joins TRBV3-1 (or the pseudogene TRBV3-2) and TRBJ2-1; 12 bases agree with TRBD1. The CDR3 extends over 15 amino acids. J lost 10 bases, V lost 4 bases, and 8 bases had no gene match. Germline assignment: CDR1 LGHDT and CDR2 YNNKEL (reference sequence). The CDR3 loop reads CASSRTGTGGAEQFF. CDR3 bases: TGTGCCAGCAGCCGCACCGGGACAGGGGGCGCAGAGCAGTTCTTC.

The chain uses TRBV28 and TRBJ1-1; 11 bases agree with TRBD1. There are 14 residues in the CDR3. The J segment lost 7 bases and the V segment lost 6 bases, leaving 7 bases of the junction unmatched. Germline V gene lookup returns CDR1 MDHEN and CDR2 SYDVKM. In DNA form, the CDR3 reads TGTGCCAGCAGAGAGGGACAGGGGGTAAATGAAGCTTTCTTT. Translated, it gives CASREGQGVNEAFF.

This sequence joins TRBV19 and TRBJ2-1, with 10 bases aligning to TRBD1. Trimming took 5 bases from V and 6 from J; bases not matched to a gene: 7. There are 15 residues in the CDR3. Germline-derived CDR1 and CDR2 are LNHDA and SQIVND (reference sequence). The CDR3 nucleotides are TGTGCCAGTAGTCTGGGACAGGGGCGGCTCAATGAGCAGTTCTTC. As protein: CASSLGQGRLNEQFF. Filled out from reference TRBV19 and TRBJ2-1, the complete variable domain reads DGGITQSPKYLFRKEGQNVTLSCEQNLNHDAMYWYRQDPGQGLRLIYYSQIVNDFQKGDIAEGYSVSREKKESFPLTVTSAQKNPTAFYLCASSLGQGRLNEQFFGPGTRLTVL.

The V call is TRBV7-8, the J call TRBJ1-1; D is possibly TRBD1 (5 bases). The CDR3 extends over 14 amino acids. CDR1 and CDR2 from the germline V gene are SGHVS and FQNEAQ. The V gene lost 6 bases and the J gene lost 1 base, with 12 bases spanning the gap. This chain's CDR3 is CASRGVTGNTEAFF. DNA of the CDR3: TGTGCCAGCAGAGGGGTTACTGGGAACACTGAAGCTTTCTTT.

This chain joins TRBV9 and TRBJ2-1, with 10 bases that match TRBD1. This CDR3 contains 18 residues. Per the germline V gene, CDR1 is SGDLS and CDR2 is YYNGEE. The J segment lost 0 bases and the V segment lost 1 base, leaving 7 bases of the junction unmatched. DNA for the CDR3: TGTGCCAGCAGCGTAACTTTTGGGACAGGGGTCTCCTACAATGAGCAGTTCTTC. Its translation: CASSVTFGTGVSYNEQFF.

V is TRBV6-6 and J is TRBJ2-7; 7 nucleotides agree with TRBD1. V was clipped by 4 bases and J by 6 bases; unmatched bases: 3. Germline V gives CDR1 MNHNY, CDR2 SVGAGI (reference sequence). The CDR3 totals 12 residues. CDR3 protein: CASSSYRGEQYF. Here the CDR3 DNA reads TGTGCCAGCAGTTCCTACAGGGGCGAGCAGTACTTC.

With respect to this clone: Relative to the germline gene, one junction end is altered; a read error may explain this. V gene TRBV7-9 combines with J gene TRBJ2-7; TRBD1 is a possible D gene (6 bases). CDR3 length: 13 amino acids. Germline V gene sequence: CDR1 SEHNR, CDR2 FQNEAQ (reference sequence). CDR3 in amino acids: CASRANTQGFADF. CDR3 in DNA: TGTGCCAGCAGAGCCAATACACAGGGATTCGCGGACTTC.

The CDR3 DNA reads TGTGCCAGCAGTTTAGTACAGGGCGAACAGCCCCAGCATTTT. Residues: CASSLVQGEQPQHF. The chain links TRBV28 to TRBJ1-5; possibly TRBD1 for D (6 bases). The CDR3 runs 14 residues. V dropped 2 bases and J dropped 7 bases, with 12 bases sitting between them. The germline CDR1 and CDR2 sequences are MDHEN and SYDVKM.

The chain employs TRBV5-1 and TRBJ2-6; TRBD2 matches 12 bases. Per germline, CDR1 SGHRS and CDR2 YFSETQ. This CDR3 is 20 amino acids long. Losses at the gene ends were 3 bases for V and 0 bases for J; bases not matched to a gene: 10. The CDR3 region is CASSSGLAGTASSGANVLTF. The CDR3 DNA sequence: TGCGCCAGCAGCTCCGGACTAGCGGGAACAGCGAGCTCTGGGGCCAACGTCCTGACTTTC.